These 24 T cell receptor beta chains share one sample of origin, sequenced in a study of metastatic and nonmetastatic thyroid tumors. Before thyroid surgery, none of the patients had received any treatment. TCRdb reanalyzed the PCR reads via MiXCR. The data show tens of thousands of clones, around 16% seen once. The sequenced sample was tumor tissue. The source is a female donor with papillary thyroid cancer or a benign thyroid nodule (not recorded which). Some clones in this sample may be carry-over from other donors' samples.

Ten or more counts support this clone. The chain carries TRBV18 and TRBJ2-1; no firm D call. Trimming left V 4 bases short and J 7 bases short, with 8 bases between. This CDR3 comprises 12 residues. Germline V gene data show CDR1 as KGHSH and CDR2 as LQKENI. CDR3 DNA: TGTGCCAGCTCACAAGCAGAGAATGAGCAGTTCTTC. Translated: CASSQAENEQFF.

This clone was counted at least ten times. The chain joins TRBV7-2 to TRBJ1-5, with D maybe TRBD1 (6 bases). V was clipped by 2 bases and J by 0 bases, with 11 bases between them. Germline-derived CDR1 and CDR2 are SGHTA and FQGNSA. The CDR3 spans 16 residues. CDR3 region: CASSLQGFGSNQPQHF. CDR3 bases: TGTGCCAGCAGCTTACAGGGGTTTGGTAGCAATCAGCCCCAGCATTTT.

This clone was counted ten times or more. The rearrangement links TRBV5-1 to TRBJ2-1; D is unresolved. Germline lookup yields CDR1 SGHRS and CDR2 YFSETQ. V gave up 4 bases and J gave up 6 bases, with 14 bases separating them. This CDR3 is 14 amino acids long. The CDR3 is CASSPLDLGNEQFF. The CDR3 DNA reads TGCGCCAGCAGCCCACTCGACCTAGGCAATGAGCAGTTCTTC.

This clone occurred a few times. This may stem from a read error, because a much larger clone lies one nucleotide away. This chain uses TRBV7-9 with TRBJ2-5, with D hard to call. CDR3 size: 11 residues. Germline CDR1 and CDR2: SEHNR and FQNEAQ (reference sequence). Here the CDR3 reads CASSAQETKYF. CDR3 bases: TGTGCCAGCAGCGCTCAAGAGACCAAGTACTTC.

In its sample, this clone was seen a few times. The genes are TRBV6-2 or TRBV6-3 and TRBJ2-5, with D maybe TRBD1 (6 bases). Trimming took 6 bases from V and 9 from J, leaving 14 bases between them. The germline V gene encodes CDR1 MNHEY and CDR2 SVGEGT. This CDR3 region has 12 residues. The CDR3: CASSSGQRAQYF. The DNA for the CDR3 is TGTGCCAGCAGCTCCGGACAGAGGGCCCAGTACTTC.

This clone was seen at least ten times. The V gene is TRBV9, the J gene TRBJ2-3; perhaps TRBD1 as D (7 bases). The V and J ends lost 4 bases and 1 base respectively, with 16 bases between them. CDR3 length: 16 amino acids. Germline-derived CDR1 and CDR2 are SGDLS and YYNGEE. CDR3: CASSPGGWAGTDTQYF. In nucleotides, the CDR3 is TGTGCCAGCAGCCCAGGGGGGTGGGCGGGCACAGATACGCAGTATTTT.

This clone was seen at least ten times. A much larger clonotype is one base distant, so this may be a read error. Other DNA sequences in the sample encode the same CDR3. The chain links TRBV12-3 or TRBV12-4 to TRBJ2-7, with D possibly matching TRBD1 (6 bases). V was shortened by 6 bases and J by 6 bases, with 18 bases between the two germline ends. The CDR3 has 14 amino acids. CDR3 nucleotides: TGTGCCAGCAGAGCCCGGGACAAGGTGCCCGAGCAGTACTTC. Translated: CASRARDKVPEQYF.

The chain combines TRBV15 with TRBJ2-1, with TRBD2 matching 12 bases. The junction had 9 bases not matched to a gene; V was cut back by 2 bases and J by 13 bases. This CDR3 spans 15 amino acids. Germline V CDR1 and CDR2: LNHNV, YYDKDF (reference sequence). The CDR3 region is CATSRSSGRANDQFF. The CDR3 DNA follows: TGTGCCACCAGCAGATCTAGCGGGAGGGCCAACGATCAGTTCTTC.

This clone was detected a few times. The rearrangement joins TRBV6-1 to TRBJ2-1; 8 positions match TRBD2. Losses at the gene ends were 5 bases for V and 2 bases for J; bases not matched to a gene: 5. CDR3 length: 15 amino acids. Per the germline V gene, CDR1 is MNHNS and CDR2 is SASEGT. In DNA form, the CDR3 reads TGTGCCAGCAGTTGGAAAGCGGGAGCCTACAATGAGCAGTTCTTC. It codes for CASSWKAGAYNEQFF.

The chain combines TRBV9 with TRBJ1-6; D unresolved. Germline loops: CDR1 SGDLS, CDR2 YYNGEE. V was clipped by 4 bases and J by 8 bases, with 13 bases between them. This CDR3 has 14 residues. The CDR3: CASSSDTRDSPLHF. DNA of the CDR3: TGTGCCAGCAGCTCCGACACGCGGGATTCACCCCTCCACTTT.

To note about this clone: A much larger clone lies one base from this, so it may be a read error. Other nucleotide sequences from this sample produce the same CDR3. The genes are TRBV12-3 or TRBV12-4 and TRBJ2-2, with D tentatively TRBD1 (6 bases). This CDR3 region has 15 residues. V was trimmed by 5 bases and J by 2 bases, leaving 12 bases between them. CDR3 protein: CASSLGTLNTGELFF. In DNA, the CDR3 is TGTGCCAGCAGTCTGGGGACACTTAACACCGGGGAGCTGTTTTTT.

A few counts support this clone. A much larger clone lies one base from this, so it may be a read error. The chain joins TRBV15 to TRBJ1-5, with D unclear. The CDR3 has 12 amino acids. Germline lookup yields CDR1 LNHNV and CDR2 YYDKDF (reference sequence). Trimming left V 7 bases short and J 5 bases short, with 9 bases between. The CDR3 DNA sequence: TGTGCCACCAACAAACTTGATCAGCCCCAGCATTTT. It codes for CATNKLDQPQHF.

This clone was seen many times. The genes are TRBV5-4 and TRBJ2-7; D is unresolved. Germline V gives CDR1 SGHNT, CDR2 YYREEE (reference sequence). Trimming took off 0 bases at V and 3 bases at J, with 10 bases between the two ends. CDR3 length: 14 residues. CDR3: CASSLGRQNYEQYF. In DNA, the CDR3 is TGTGCCAGCAGCTTGGGCAGGCAGAACTACGAGCAGTACTTC.

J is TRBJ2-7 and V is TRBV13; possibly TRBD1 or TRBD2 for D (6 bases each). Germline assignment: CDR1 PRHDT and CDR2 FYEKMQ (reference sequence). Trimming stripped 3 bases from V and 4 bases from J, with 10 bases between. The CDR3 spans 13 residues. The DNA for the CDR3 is TGTGCCAGCAGCTTGGGGGGCGGATACGAGCAGTACTTC. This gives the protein CASSLGGGYEQYF. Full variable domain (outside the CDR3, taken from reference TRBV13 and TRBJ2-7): AAGVIQSPRHLIKEKRETATLKCYPIPRHDTVYWYQQGPGQDPQFLISFYEKMQSDKGSIPDRFSAQQFSDYHSELNMSSLELGDSALYFCASSLGGGYEQYFGPGTRLTVT.

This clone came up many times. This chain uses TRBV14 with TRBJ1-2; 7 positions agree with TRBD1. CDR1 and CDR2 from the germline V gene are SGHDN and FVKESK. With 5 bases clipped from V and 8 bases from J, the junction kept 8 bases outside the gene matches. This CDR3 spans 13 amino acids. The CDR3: CASSSRQGGGYTF. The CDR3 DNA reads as TGTGCCAGCAGCTCCCGACAGGGAGGCGGCTACACCTTC.

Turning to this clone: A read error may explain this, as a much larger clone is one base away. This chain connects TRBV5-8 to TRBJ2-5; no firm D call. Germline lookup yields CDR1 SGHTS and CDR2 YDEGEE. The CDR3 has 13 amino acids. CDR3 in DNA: TGTGCCTGCAGCCGGTGGGTCCAAGAGACCCAGTACTTC. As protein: CACSRWVQETQYF.

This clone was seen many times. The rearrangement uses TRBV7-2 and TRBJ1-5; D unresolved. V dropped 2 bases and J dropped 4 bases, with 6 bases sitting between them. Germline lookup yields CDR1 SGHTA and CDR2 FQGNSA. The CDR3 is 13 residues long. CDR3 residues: CASSLRRNQPQHF. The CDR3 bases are TGTGCCAGCAGCTTACGGCGGAATCAGCCCCAGCATTTT.

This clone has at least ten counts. The DNA of the CDR3 is TGTGCCAGCAGTTTTCACGCGGACCTTGCAACTAATGAAAAACTGTTTTTT. It translates to CASSFHADLATNEKLFF. The V call is TRBV12-3 or TRBV12-4, the J call TRBJ1-4; D call uncertain. The CDR3 spans 17 residues. Trimming left V 3 bases short and J 0 bases short, with 14 bases between.

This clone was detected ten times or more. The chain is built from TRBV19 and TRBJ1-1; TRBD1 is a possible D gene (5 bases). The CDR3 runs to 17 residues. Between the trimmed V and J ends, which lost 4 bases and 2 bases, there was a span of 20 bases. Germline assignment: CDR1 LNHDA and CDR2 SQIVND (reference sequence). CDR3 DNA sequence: TGTGCCAGTAGTACGTGGGACGCGGGTTTAACAAACACTGAAGCTTTCTTT. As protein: CASSTWDAGLTNTEAFF.

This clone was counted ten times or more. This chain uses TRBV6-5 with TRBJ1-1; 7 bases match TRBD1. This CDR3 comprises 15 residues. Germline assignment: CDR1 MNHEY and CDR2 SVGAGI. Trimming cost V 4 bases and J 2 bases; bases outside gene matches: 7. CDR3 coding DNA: TGTGCCAGCAGTTGTGACAGGGCCCTCAACACTGAAGCTTTCTTT. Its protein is CASSCDRALNTEAFF.

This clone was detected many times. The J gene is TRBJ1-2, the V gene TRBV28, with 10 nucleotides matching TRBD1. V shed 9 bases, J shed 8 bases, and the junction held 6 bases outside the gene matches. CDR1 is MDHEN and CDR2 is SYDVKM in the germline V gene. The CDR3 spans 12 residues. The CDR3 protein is CASLTGGLGYTF. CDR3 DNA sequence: TGTGCCAGTTTGACAGGGGGCTTGGGCTACACCTTC.

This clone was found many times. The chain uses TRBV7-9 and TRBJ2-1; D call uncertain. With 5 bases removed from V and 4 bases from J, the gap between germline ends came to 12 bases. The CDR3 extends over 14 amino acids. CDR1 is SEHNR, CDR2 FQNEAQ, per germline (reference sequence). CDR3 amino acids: CASSPRLNYNEQFF. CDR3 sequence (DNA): TGTGCCAGCAGCCCCCGATTGAATTACAATGAGCAGTTCTTC.

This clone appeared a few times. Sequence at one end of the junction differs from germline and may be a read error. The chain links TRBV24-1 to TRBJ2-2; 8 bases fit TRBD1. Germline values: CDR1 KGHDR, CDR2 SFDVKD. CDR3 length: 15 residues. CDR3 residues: CATSGQGSNTVELFF. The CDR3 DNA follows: TGTGCCACCAGTGGACAGGGGTCTAACACCGTGGAGCTGTTTTTT.

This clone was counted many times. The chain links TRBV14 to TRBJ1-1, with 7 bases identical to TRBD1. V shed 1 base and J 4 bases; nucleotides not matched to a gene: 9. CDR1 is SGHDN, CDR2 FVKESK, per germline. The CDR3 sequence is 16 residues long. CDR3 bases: TGTGCCAGCAGCCAAGGGACAGGATCCGTGACCACTGAAGCTTTCTTT. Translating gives CASSQGTGSVTTEAFF.